What follows describes a single TCR beta chain. This specimen comes from a study of cytotoxic CD8 clonotypes in ibrutinib-treated CLL. V lost 4 bases to trimming and J lost 3 bases, with 9 bases between them. The V gene's germline CDR1 is SGHTA and CDR2 FQGTGA. CDR3 length: 13 amino acids. Using immunoSEQ multiplex PCR, the repertoire was profiled, and TCRdb retains in-frame clones only, with some absent. The sample yields tens of thousands of clones, approximately 87% seen once. The origin of this receptor is a human donor with chronic lymphocytic leukemia. This chain joins TRBV7-3 and TRBJ1-1; D is perhaps TRBD1 (6 bases). The sequenced sample was PBMCs, obtained after 24 months of ibrutinib treatment. The CDR3 loop reads CASSSTGYTEAFF. The CDR3 DNA reads as TGTGCCAGCAGCTCCACAGGGTACACTGAAGCTTTCTTT.